Shown below are 16 T cell receptor beta chains from a single sample sequenced in a study of T cell responses to AZD1222 COVID-19 vaccine. Here immunoSEQ multiplex PCR was the method, and the copy in TCRdb shows in-frame clones only, minus some. The sample yields over 100,000 clones, approximately 91% seen once. Sample: peripheral blood, taken on day 0 of AZD1222 vaccination. These receptors were collected from an adult in good health.

The gene calls are TRBV6-5 and TRBJ1-2, with TRBD1 identical over 11 bases. Germline CDR1 is MNHEY and CDR2 is SVGAGI. After removal of 4 bases from V and 8 bases from J, the junction contained 6 bases not matched to a gene. The length of the CDR3 is 14 residues. In DNA, the CDR3 is TGTGCCAGCAGTTCGGGGACAGGGGGACAGGGCTACACCTTC. Translation gives CASSSGTGGQGYTF.

The rearrangement links TRBV6-5 to TRBJ1-2, with D unclear. The CDR3 is 16 residues long. V lost 0 bases to trimming and J lost 0 bases, with 11 bases between them. The germline CDR1 and CDR2 sequences are MNHEY and SVGAGI. This CDR3 reads CASSYSVSLPNYGYTF. CDR3 DNA: TGTGCCAGCAGTTACTCGGTCAGCCTGCCTAACTATGGCTACACCTTC.

CDR3 nucleotide sequence: TGTGCCAGCAGTCATCACACTTCCATGAACACTGAAGCTTTCTTT. This translates into CASSHHTSMNTEAFF. The rearrangement joins TRBV28 to TRBJ1-1; D unresolved. The ends were cut back, 5 bases at V and 0 bases at J, with 13 bases in the middle. The germline V gene has CDR1 MDHEN and CDR2 SYDVKM. The CDR3 consists of 15 residues.

This clone has a handful of counts. The rearrangement uses TRBV28 and TRBJ1-2; no clear D gene. Trimming removed 2 bases from V and 2 bases from J, with 6 bases in between. The length of the CDR3 is 13 residues. Germline V gives CDR1 MDHEN, CDR2 SYDVKM. CDR3 loop: CASSLQINYGYTF. The DNA of the CDR3 is TGTGCCAGCAGTTTACAGATCAACTATGGCTACACCTTC.

The gene calls are TRBV5-1 and TRBJ1-3; possible D gene TRBD1, 6 bases. The CDR3 length is 16 residues. Trimming left V 4 bases short and J 0 bases short, with 14 bases between. CDR1 SGHRS and CDR2 YFSETQ come from the germline V gene. The CDR3 bases are TGCGCCAGCAGCCCGAGGACAGCTTCCTCTGGAAACACCATATATTTT. Its protein product is CASSPRTASSGNTIYF.

The V and J genes are TRBV28 and TRBJ2-7; 8 bases are a match to TRBD2. Germline assignment: CDR1 MDHEN and CDR2 SYDVKM. This CDR3 is built from 14 residues. V shed 7 bases and J 2 bases; nucleotides not matched to a gene: 7. The CDR3 nucleotides read TGTGCCAGCAAACCGGGGGGGCGGGCCTACGAGCAGTACTTC. It codes for CASKPGGRAYEQYF.

This clone was observed once. The gene calls are TRBV7-2 and TRBJ2-3; the D is unclear. V shed 4 bases and J shed 2 bases, with 4 bases lying between them. CDR3 length: 12 amino acids. Germline V gene lookup returns CDR1 SGHTA and CDR2 FQGNSA. CDR3 sequence: CASSSSTDTQYF. For the CDR3, the DNA is TGTGCCAGCAGCTCCTCCACAGATACGCAGTATTTT.

This sequence joins TRBV10-3 and TRBJ1-2; D perhaps matches TRBD1 (5 bases). Germline values: CDR1 ENHRY, CDR2 SYGVKD. V lost 3 bases and J lost 8, with 10 bases in between. This CDR3 has 12 residues. The CDR3: CAISESGSGYTF. CDR3 bases: TGTGCCATCAGTGAATCAGGGAGCGGCTACACCTTC.

The genes are TRBV10-3 and TRBJ2-5; a weak D match, TRBD1 (5 bases). The CDR3 runs 15 residues. V was clipped by 4 bases and J by 0 bases, with 12 bases between them. Germline assignment: CDR1 ENHRY and CDR2 SYGVKD. CDR3 region: CAISGGQVDQETQYF. Here the CDR3 DNA reads TGTGCCATCAGTGGGGGCCAGGTGGACCAAGAGACCCAGTACTTC.

This chain links TRBV11-2 with TRBJ2-7; 7 bases are a match to TRBD2. Losses at the gene ends were 6 bases for V and 3 bases for J; bases not matched to a gene: 14. Per germline, CDR1 SGHAT and CDR2 FQNNGV. CDR3 length: 16 amino acids. CDR3: CASRESVGREVYEQYF. In nucleotides, the CDR3 is TGTGCCAGCAGAGAATCCGTTGGTCGGGAGGTCTACGAGCAGTACTTC.

The V call is TRBV7-2, the J call TRBJ2-1; 8 bases are shared with TRBD2. The junction had 12 bases not matched to a gene; V was cut back by 6 bases and J by 5 bases. The CDR3 is made up of 16 amino acids. Per germline, CDR1 SGHTA and CDR2 FQGNSA. The CDR3 DNA follows: TGTGCCAGCAGACGTGCGACGGGAGGGCGGAACAATGAGCAGTTCTTC. Translating gives CASRRATGGRNNEQFF.

This clone appeared a few times. This sequence joins TRBV28 and TRBJ2-1, with 11 bases that match TRBD2. V shed 7 bases and J 9 bases; nucleotides not matched to a gene: 14. This CDR3 has 16 amino acids. Germline CDR1 and CDR2: MDHEN and SYDVKM. The CDR3 reads CASTPAGLAGGGEQFF. In DNA form, the CDR3 reads TGTGCCAGCACCCCCGCGGGGCTAGCGGGAGGCGGTGAGCAGTTCTTC.

The V and J genes are TRBV2 and TRBJ2-7, with D perhaps assigned TRBD1 or TRBD2 (5 bases each). The CDR3 spans 16 residues. Per germline, CDR1 SNHLY and CDR2 FYNNEI. V was cut by 6 bases and J by 2 bases, with 20 bases left in between. The CDR3 DNA reads as TGTGCCAGCAGGGACCCTGGGGGACGGACACCCTACGAGCAGTACTTC. Translated: CASRDPGGRTPYEQYF.

This clone appeared once. The gene calls are TRBV27 and TRBJ1-1; 7 nucleotides align to TRBD1. Germline V gene sequence: CDR1 MNHEY, CDR2 SMNVEV (reference sequence). V lost 5 bases to trimming and J lost 3 bases; unmatched junction nucleotides: 9. The CDR3 consists of 15 residues. The CDR3 loop is CASSTQTGPHTEAFF. The DNA of the CDR3 is TGTGCCAGCAGTACCCAGACAGGGCCCCACACTGAAGCTTTCTTT.

This clone showed up just once. The J gene is TRBJ2-1, the V gene TRBV5-8, with 10 positions matching TRBD2. The CDR3 contains 17 residues. The V and J ends lost 1 base and 2 bases, in that order; junction bases with no gene match: 6. CDR1 and CDR2 from the germline V gene are SGHTS and YDEGEE. CDR3 nucleotides: TGTGCCAGCAGCTTGTCTAGCGGGAGTGGCGCCTACAATGAGCAGTTCTTC. Translated, it gives CASSLSSGSGAYNEQFF.

The chain employs TRBV28 and TRBJ1-1, with D unresolved. The ends were cut back, 5 bases at V and 7 bases at J, with 20 bases in the middle. The germline gives CDR1 MDHEN, CDR2 SYDVKM. This CDR3 comprises 15 residues. The DNA for the CDR3 is TGTGCCAGCAGTACCTCCCGCCGGGCTACCCTTGAAGCTTTCTTT. Amino acid sequence: CASSTSRRATLEAFF.